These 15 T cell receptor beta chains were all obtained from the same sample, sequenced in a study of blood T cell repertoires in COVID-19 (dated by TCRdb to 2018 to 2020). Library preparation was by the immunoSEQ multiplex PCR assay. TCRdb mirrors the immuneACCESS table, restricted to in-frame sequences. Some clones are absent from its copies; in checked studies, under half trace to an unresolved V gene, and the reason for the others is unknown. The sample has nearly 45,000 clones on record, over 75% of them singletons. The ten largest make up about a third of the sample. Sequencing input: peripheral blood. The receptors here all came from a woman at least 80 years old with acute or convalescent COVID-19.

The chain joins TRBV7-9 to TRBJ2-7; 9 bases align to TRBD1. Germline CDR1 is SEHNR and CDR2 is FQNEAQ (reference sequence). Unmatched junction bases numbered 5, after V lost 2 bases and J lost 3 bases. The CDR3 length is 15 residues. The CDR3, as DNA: TGTGCCAGCAGCTTATCTGGGACAGGGAACTACGAGCAGTACTTC. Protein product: CASSLSGTGNYEQYF.

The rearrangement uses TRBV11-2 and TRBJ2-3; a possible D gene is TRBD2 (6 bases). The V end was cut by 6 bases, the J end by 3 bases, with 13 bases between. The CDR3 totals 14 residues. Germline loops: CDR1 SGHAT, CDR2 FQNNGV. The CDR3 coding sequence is TGTGCCAGCAGTCGACTAGTTGGGACAGATACGCAGTATTTT. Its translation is CASSRLVGTDTQYF.

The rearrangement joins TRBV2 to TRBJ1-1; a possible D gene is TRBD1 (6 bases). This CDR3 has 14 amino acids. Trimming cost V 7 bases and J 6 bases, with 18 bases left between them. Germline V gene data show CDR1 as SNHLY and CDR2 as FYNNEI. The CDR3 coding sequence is TGTGCCAGCACCCGGGGGGGCGACCCGCCTGAAGCTTTCTTT. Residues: CASTRGGDPPEAFF.

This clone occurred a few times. This CDR3 is CASSTGNTGELFF. The CDR3 nucleotides are TGTGCCAGCAGCACAGGGAACACCGGGGAGCTGTTTTTT. V gene TRBV2 combines with J gene TRBJ2-2, with a tentative D call TRBD1 (5 bases). Trimming cost V 6 bases and J 1 base, with 6 bases left between them. CDR1 is SNHLY, CDR2 FYNNEI, per germline. The CDR3 is 13 amino acids.

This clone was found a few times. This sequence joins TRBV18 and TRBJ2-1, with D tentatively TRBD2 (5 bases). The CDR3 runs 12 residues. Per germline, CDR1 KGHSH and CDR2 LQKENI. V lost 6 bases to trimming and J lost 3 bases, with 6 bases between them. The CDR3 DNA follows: TGTGCCAGCTCTAGCGTCTACAATGAGCAGTTCTTC. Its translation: CASSSVYNEQFF.

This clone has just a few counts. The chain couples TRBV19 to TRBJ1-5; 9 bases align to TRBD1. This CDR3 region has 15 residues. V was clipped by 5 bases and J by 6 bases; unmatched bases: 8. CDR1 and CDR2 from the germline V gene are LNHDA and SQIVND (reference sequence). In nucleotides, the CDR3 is TGTGCCAGTAGTGTACCGGGACAGGGCGGTCAGCCCCAGCATTTT. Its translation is CASSVPGQGGQPQHF.

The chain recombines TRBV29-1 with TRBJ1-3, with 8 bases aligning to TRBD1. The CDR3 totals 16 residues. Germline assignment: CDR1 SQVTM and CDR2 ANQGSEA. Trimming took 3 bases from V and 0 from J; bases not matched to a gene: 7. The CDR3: CSVEAWDRPSGNTIYF. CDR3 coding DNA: TGCAGCGTTGAGGCTTGGGACAGGCCCTCTGGAAACACCATATATTTT. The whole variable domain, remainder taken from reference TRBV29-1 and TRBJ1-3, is SAVISQKPSRDICQRGTSLTIQCQVDSQVTMMFWYRQQPGQSLTLIATANQGSEATYESGFVIDKFPISRPNLTFSTLTVSNMSPEDSSIYLCSVEAWDRPSGNTIYFGEGSWLTVV.

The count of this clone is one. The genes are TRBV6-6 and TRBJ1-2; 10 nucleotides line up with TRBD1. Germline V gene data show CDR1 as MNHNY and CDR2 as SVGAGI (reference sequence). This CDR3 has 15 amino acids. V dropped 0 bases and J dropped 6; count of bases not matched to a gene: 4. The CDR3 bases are TGTGCCAGCAGTTACTCCAGGGGACAGGGGAATGGCTACACCTTC. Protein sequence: CASSYSRGQGNGYTF.

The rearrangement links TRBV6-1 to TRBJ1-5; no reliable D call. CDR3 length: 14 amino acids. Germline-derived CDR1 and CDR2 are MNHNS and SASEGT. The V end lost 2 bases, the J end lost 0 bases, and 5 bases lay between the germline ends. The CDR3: CASSERGSNQPQHF. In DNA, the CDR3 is TGTGCCAGCAGTGAACGAGGTAGCAATCAGCCCCAGCATTTT.

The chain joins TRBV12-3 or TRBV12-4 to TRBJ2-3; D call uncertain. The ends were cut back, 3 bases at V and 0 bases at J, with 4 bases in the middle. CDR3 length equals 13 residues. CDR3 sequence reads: CASSFSSTDTQYF. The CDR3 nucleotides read TGTGCCAGCAGTTTCTCGAGCACAGATACGCAGTATTTT.

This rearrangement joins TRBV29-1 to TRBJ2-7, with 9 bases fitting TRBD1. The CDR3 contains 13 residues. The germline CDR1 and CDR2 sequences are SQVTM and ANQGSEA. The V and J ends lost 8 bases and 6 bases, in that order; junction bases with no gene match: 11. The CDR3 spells CSSWTGVTGEQYF. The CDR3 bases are TGCAGCTCATGGACAGGGGTAACCGGCGAGCAGTACTTC.

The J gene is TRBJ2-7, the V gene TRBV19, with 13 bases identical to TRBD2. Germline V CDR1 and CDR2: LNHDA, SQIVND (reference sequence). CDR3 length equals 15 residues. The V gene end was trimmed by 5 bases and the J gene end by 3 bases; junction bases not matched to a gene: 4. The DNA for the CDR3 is TGTGCCAGTAGTCCCGGACTAGCGGGGGTCTACGAGCAGTACTTC. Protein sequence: CASSPGLAGVYEQYF.

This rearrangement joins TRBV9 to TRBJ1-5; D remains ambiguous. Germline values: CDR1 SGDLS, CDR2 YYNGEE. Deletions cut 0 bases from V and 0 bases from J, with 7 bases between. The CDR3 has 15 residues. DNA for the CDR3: TGTGCCAGCAGCGTAGGAGCTAATAGCAATCAGCCCCAGCATTTT. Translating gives CASSVGANSNQPQHF. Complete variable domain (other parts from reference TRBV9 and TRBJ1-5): DSGVTQTPKHLITATGQRVTLRCSPRSGDLSVYWYQQSLDQGLQFLIQYYNGEERAKGNILERFSAQQFPDLHSELNLSSLELGDSALYFCASSVGANSNQPQHFGDGTRLSIL.

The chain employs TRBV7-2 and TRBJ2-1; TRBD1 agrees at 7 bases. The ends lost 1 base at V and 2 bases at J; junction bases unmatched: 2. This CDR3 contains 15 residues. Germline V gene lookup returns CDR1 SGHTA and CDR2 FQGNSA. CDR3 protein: CASSLGQGPYNEQFF. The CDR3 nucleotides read TGTGCCAGCAGCTTAGGACAGGGTCCCTACAATGAGCAGTTCTTC.

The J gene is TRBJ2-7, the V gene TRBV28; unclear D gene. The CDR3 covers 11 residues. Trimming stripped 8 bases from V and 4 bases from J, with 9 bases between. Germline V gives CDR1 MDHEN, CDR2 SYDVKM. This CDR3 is CASGRLYEQYF. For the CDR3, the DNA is TGTGCCAGCGGCCGACTGTACGAGCAGTACTTC.